This is a list of T cell receptor beta chains from one sample in a study of molecular identifiers for immune sequencing clone quantification. MiXCR, run by TCRdb on the PCR reads, gives a single entry per CDR3 protein. The sample includes about 510,000 distinct CDR3 sequences, about a fifth seen only once; the top ten take around 0.84%. Material: naive CD8+ T cells from blood, with Jurkat cell RNA spiked in. Receptors were obtained from a human donor in good health. Some libraries in this study had Jurkat cell RNA spiked in. Each CDR3 is given with its conserved first and last residue. The order of the fields is D gene, V gene, clone size, CDR3 length, J gene, CDR3 DNA, CDR3 protein. The D gene is left open where the match is weak. A row's size may be missing; if present it is once, few, many or a size class.

NA,TRBV9,many,14,TRBJ2-6,TGTGCCAGCAGCGTAGGTTCAGGGGCCAACGTCCTGACTTTC,CASSVGSGANVLTF
TRBD2,TRBV11-2,many,16,TRBJ2-3,TGTGCCAGCAGCTCCCTAGCGGGAGCTTTCACAGATACGCAGTATTTT,CASSSLAGAFTDTQYF
TRBD2,TRBV7-2,many,15,TRBJ2-1,TGTGCCAGCAGCCCGACTAGCGGGGCCCTCAATGAGCAGTTCTTC,CASSPTSGALNEQFF
NA,TRBV6-1,few,14,TRBJ1-1,TGTGCCAGCAGTGAAGGCTCAGGGCTTCCTGGGGCTTTCTTT,CASSEGSGLPGAFF
TRBD2,TRBV19,NA,13,TRBJ2-7,TGTGCCAGCGGCGGGGGGGGCTTTAGCGAGCAGTACTTC,CASGGGGFSEQYF
NA,TRBV5-1,many,13,TRBJ1-1,TGCGCCAGCACCAGGGGCGTTAACACTGAAGCTTTCTTT,CASTRGVNTEAFF
TRBD1,TRBV6-1,many,15,TRBJ1-1,TGTGCCAGCAGGGGGACAGGGGGTGGCGTGGCTGAAGCTTTCTTT,CASRGTGGGVAEAFF
TRBD1,TRBV12-3/TRBV12-4,NA,15,TRBJ2-7,TGTGCCAGCAGCCAAACCTTAGACAGGGCCTACGAGCAGTACTTC,CASSQTLDRAYEQYF
NA,TRBV27,many,12,TRBJ2-7,TGTGCCAGCAGTTTAGGAAGTAAGGAGCAGTACTTC,CASSLGSKEQYF
TRBD1,TRBV6-6,many,16,TRBJ1-5,TGTGCCAGCAGTTCCGAGGGACAGGACAACAATCAGCCCCAGCATTTT,CASSSEGQDNNQPQHF
NA,TRBV28,many,11,TRBJ2-7,TGTGCCACCTCCCCTGGGTACGAGCAGTACTTC,CATSPGYEQYF
NA,TRBV7-9,many,12,TRBJ2-1,TGTGCCAGCAGGTCAATAGGGTATGAGCAGTTCTTC,CASRSIGYEQFF
TRBD1,TRBV2,many,15,TRBJ2-3,TGTGCCAGCAGTAGGACAGGGGCGATTCGAGATACGCAGTATTTT,CASSRTGAIRDTQYF
NA,TRBV19,many,19,TRBJ2-4,TGTGCCAGTAGTATTTTTAAGGGACAAATCAAGGAAGCCAAAAACATTCAGTACTTC,CASSIFKGQIKEAKNIQYF
TRBD2,TRBV20-1,many,16,TRBJ2-7,TGCAGTGCTAGGGGGGACCGACTAGCGGTGATCTACGAGCAGTACTTC,CSARGDRLAVIYEQYF
NA,TRBV6-2/TRBV6-3,NA,13,TRBJ1-1,TGTGCCAGCAGAGTATGGGGGTACACTGAAGCTTTCTTT,CASRVWGYTEAFF
TRBD1,TRBV6-2/TRBV6-3,few,16,TRBJ1-2,TGTGCCAGCAGTTTCTTGGGACAGGGCCGAGGCTATGGCTACACCTTC,CASSFLGQGRGYGYTF
NA,TRBV28,many,12,TRBJ2-5,TGTGCCAGCAGTCGCCCCCAAGAGACCCAGTACTTC,CASSRPQETQYF
TRBD2,TRBV6-2/TRBV6-3,NA,17,TRBJ2-1,TGTGCCAGCAGTTACCCCCGTGGGACTAGCGGGATCGATGAGCAGTTCTTC,CASSYPRGTSGIDEQFF
TRBD2,TRBV30,many,12,TRBJ2-7,TGTGCTTCCTCGCTAGCGGGACACGAGCAGTACTTC,CASSLAGHEQYF
TRBD2,TRBV7-9,many,14,TRBJ2-7,TGTGCCAGCAGCGCGACTAGCGCTTTCGCCGAGCAGTACTTC,CASSATSAFAEQYF
NA,TRBV11-2,NA,15,TRBJ1-6,TGTGCCAGCAGCTCTTTAAGGGACGAGAATTCACCCCTCCACTTT,CASSSLRDENSPLHF
NA,TRBV27,NA,18,TRBJ2-6,TGTGCCAGCAGTTTATTGGCCAGGTCCCGCTCTGGGGCCAACGTCCTGACTTTC,CASSLLARSRSGANVLTF
NA,TRBV9,NA,15,TRBJ2-1,TGTGCCAGCAGCGTAAGGGGACACCGAGACAATGAGCAGTTCTTC,CASSVRGHRDNEQFF
TRBD2,TRBV6-5,many,15,TRBJ2-1,TGTGCCAGCAGCCCTTTCCCGGGGGGTGTCTATGAGCAGTTCTTC,CASSPFPGGVYEQFF
NA,TRBV4-3,NA,15,TRBJ2-7,TGCGCCAGCAGCCAAGCCCCGGGACATCCCTACGAGCAGTACTTC,CASSQAPGHPYEQYF
TRBD1,TRBV20-1,NA,16,TRBJ1-5,TGCAGTGCTAGCCGGGGGACAGGGGCAAGCAATCAGCCCCAGCATTTT,CSASRGTGASNQPQHF
TRBD1,TRBV5-8,many,17,TRBJ2-3,TGTGCCAGCAGCTTTGGACAGGGAGAGTTGGTCTCAGATACGCAGTATTTT,CASSFGQGELVSDTQYF
NA,TRBV2,many,16,TRBJ2-5,TGTGCCAGCAGTGAAGATCTCGGGAGTTTCCAAGAGACCCAGTACTTC,CASSEDLGSFQETQYF
NA,TRBV4-3,few,17,TRBJ2-4,TGCGCCAGCAGCCAAGGGGTTTCAGGCAGGGTTCGAAACATTCAGTACTTC,CASSQGVSGRVRNIQYF
NA,TRBV30,NA,13,TRBJ2-1,TGTGCCTGGAGTCAGGGGAGCTACAATGAGCAGTTCTTC,CAWSQGSYNEQFF
TRBD1,TRBV29-1,few,17,TRBJ1-2,TGCAGCGTCGTAGCCGGGACAGGGGGCGGCCAGAACTATGGCTACACCTTC,CSVVAGTGGGQNYGYTF
NA,TRBV20-1,many,12,TRBJ2-2,TGCAGTGCTAGAGCTAACACCGGGGAGCTGTTTTTT,CSARANTGELFF
NA,TRBV7-9,NA,15,TRBJ2-3,TGTGCCAGTCAACAGGGAAAGGAGTGGTCAGATACGCAGTATTTT,CASQQGKEWSDTQYF
NA,TRBV7-9,NA,13,TRBJ2-5,TGTGCCAGCAGCTCGCTAGTCCAAGAGACCCAGTACTTC,CASSSLVQETQYF
NA,TRBV7-6,NA,15,TRBJ2-7,TGTGCCAGCAGCCCGGGGTTTGGGGGGAAGTACGAGCAGTACTTC,CASSPGFGGKYEQYF
NA,TRBV10-2,few,15,TRBJ1-5,TGCGCCAGCGGAGCGGGGATGGGGGGGTATCAGCCCCAGCATTTT,CASGAGMGGYQPQHF
TRBD1,TRBV19,once,16,TRBJ1-1,TGTGCCAGTACCTATTCTCCGACGCGACAGGGAACTGAAGCTTTCTTT,CASTYSPTRQGTEAFF
TRBD1,TRBV12-3/TRBV12-4,few,17,TRBJ2-7,TGTGCCAGCAGTACTCATTCCCTAGACAGGGTTTCCTACGAGCAGTACTTC,CASSTHSLDRVSYEQYF